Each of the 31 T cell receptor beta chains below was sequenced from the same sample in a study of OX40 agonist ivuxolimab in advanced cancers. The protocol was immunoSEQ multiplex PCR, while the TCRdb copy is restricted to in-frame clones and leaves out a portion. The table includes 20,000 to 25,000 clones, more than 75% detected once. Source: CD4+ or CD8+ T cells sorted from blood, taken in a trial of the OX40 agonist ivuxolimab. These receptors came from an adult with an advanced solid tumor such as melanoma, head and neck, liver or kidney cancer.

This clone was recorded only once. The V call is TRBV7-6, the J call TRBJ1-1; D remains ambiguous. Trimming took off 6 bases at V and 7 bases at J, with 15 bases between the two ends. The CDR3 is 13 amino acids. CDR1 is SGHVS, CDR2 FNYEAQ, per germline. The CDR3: CASSLSYVDEAFF. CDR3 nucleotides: TGTGCCAGCAGTCTTAGTTATGTAGATGAAGCTTTCTTT.

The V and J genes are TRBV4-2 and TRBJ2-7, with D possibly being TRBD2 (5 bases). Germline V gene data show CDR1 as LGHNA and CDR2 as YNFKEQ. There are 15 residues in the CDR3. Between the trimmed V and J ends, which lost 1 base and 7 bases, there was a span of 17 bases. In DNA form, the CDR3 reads TGTGCCAGCAGCCAAGTCGAGCGGACCACGGAAGAGCAGTACTTC. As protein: CASSQVERTTEEQYF.

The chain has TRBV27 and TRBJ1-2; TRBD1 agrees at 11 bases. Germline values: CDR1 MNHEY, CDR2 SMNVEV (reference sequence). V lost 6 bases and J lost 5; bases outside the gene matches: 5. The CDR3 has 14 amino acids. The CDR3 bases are TGTGCCAGCAGATCCGGGACAGGGGGTTATGGCTACACCTTC. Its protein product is CASRSGTGGYGYTF.

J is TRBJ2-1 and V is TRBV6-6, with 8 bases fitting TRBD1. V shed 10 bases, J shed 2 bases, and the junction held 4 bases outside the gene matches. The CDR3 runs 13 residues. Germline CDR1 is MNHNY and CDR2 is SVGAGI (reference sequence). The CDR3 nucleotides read TGTGCCACCGCGGACAGGGCCTACAATGAGCAGTTCTTC. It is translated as CATADRAYNEQFF.

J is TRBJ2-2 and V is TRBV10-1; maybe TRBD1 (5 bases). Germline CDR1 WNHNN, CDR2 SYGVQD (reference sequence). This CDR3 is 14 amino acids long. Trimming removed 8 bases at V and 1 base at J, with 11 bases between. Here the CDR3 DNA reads TGCGCCAGCTCGCCAGGGCTGAACACCGGGGAGCTGTTTTTT. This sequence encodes CASSPGLNTGELFF.

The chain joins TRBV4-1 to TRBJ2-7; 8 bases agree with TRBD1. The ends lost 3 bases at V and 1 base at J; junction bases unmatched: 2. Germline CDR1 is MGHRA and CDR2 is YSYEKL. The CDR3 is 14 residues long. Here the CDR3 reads CASSHGTGSYEQYF. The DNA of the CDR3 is TGCGCCAGCAGCCATGGGACAGGATCCTACGAGCAGTACTTC.

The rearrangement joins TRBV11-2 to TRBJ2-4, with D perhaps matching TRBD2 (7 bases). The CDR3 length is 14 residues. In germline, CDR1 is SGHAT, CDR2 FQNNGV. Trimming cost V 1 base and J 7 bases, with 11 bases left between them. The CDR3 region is CASSLARGGNIQYF. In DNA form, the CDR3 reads TGTGCCAGCAGCTTAGCGAGGGGGGGGAACATTCAGTACTTC.

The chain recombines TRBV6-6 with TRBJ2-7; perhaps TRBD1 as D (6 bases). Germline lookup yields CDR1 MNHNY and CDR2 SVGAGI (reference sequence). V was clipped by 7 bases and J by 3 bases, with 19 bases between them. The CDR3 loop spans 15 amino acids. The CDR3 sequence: CASTDSTGRVYEQYF. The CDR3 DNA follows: TGTGCCAGCACTGACTCGACAGGACGGGTCTACGAGCAGTACTTC.

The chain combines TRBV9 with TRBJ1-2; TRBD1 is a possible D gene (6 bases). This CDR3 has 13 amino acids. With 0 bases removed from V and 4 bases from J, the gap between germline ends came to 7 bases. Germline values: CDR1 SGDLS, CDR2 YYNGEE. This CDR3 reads CASSVGGGYGYTF. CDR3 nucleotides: TGTGCCAGCAGCGTAGGAGGGGGCTATGGCTACACCTTC.

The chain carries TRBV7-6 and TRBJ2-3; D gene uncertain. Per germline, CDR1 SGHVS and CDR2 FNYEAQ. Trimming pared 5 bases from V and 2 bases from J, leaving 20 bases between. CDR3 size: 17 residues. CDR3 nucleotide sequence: TGTGCCAGCAGCCAACTCGGAACGGACGTAACCACAGATACGCAGTATTTT. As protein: CASSQLGTDVTTDTQYF.

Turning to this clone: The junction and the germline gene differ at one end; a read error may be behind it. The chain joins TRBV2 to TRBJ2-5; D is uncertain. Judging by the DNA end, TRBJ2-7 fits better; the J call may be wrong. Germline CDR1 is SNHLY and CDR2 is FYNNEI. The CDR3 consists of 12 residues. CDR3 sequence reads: CASTEGSYEQYF. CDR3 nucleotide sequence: TGTGCCAGCACTGAAGGCTCCTACGAGCAGTACTTC.

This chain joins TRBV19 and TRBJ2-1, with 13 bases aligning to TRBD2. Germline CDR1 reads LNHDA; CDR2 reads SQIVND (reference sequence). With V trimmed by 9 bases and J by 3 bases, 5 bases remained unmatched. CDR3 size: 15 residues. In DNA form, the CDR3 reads TGTGCCAGCGGACTAGCGGGGGCGGTCTACAATGAGCAGTTCTTC. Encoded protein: CASGLAGAVYNEQFF.

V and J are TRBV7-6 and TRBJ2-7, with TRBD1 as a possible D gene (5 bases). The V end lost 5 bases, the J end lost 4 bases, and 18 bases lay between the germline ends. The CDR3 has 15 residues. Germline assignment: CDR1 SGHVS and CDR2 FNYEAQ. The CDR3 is CASSANQGFVYEQYF. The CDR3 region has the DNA TGTGCCAGCAGCGCCAACCAGGGTTTTGTGTACGAGCAGTACTTC.

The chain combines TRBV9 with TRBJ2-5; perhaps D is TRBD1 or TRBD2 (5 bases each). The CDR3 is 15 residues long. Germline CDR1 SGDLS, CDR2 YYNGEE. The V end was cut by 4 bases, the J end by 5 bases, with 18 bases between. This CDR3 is CASSPRDPPGETQYF. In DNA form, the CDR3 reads TGTGCCAGCAGCCCCCGGGACCCACCGGGGGAGACCCAGTACTTC.

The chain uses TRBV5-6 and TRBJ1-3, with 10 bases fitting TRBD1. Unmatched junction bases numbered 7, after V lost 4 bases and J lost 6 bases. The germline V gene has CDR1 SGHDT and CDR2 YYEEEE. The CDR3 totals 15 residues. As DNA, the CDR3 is TGTGCCAGCAGCCCGGGACAGGGGATGGAAAACACCATATATTTT. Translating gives CASSPGQGMENTIYF.

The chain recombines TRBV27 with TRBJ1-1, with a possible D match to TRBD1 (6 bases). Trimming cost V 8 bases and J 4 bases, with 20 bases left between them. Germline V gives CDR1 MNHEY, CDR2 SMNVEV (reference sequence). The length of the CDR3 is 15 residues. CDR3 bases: TGTGCCAGCCGGGTCCGGGACACGGGTGGCACTGAAGCTTTCTTT. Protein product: CASRVRDTGGTEAFF.

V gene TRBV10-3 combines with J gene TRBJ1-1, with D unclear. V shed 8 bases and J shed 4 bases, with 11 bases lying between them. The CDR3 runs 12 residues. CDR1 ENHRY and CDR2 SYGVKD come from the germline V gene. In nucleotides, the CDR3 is TGTGCCATCGGCCCGGGGATCACTGAAGCTTTCTTT. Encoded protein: CAIGPGITEAFF.

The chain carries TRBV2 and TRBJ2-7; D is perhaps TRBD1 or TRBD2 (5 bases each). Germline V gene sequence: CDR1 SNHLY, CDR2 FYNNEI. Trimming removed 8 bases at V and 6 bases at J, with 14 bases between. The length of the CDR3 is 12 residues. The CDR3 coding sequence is TGTGCCAGCTTGAGAGGGGTATTCGAGCAGTACTTC. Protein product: CASLRGVFEQYF.

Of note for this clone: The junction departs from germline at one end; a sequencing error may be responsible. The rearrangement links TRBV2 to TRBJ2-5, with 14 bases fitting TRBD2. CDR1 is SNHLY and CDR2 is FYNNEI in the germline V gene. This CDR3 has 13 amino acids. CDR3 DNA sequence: TGTGCCAGCAGTTGGACTAGCGGGGGGTCCTCTGACTTC. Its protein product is CASSWTSGGSSDF.

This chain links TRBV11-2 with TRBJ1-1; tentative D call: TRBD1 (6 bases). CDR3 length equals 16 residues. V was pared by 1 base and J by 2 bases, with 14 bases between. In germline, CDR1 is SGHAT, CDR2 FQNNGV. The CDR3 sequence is CASSLVGAQLNTEAFF. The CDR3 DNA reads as TGTGCCAGCAGCTTAGTGGGGGCCCAACTCAACACTGAAGCTTTCTTT.

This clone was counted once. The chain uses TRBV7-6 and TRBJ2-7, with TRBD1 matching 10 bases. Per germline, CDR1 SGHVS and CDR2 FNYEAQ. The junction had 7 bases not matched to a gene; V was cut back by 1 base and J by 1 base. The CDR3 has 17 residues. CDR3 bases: TGTGCCAGCAGCTTAGGGGCCGCGGGACAGGGGTCCTACGAGCAGTACTTC. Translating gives CASSLGAAGQGSYEQYF.

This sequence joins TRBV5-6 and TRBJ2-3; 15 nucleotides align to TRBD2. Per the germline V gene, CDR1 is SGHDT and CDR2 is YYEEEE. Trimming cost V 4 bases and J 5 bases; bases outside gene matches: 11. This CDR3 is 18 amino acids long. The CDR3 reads CASSPPGLAGGPRDTQYF. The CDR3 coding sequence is TGTGCCAGCAGCCCCCCGGGACTAGCGGGAGGCCCAAGAGATACGCAGTATTTT.

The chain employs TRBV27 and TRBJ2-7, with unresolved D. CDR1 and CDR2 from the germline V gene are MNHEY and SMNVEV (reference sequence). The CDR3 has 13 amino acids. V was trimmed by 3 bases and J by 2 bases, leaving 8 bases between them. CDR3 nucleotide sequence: TGTGCCAGCAGTTTTGGGGTCGCCTACGAGCAGTACTTC. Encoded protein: CASSFGVAYEQYF.

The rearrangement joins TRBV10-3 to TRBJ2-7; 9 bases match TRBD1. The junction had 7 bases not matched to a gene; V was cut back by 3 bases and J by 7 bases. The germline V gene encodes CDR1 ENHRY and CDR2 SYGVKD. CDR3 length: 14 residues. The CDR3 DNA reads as TGTGCCATCAGTGAACCACAGGGGGCTAGAGAGCAGTACTTC. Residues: CAISEPQGAREQYF.

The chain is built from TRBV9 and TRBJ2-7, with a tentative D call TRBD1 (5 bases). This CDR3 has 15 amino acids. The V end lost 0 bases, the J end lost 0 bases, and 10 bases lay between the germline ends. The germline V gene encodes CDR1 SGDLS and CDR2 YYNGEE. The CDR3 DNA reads TGTGCCAGCAGCGTAGAAGTGGGGCCCTCCTACGAGCAGTACTTC. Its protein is CASSVEVGPSYEQYF.

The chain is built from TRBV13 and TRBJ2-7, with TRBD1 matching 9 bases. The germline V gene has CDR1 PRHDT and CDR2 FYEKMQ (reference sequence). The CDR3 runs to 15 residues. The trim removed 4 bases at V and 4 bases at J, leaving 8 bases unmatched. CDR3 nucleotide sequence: TGTGCCAGCAGCTCGCCCCTGGACAGGGGTTACGAGCAGTACTTC. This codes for CASSSPLDRGYEQYF.

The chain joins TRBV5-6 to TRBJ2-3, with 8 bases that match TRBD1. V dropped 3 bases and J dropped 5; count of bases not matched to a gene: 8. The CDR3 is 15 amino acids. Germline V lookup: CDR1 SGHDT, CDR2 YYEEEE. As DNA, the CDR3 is TGTGCCAGCAGCTGGGCCGGGACAGGCGGAGATACGCAGTATTTT. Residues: CASSWAGTGGDTQYF.

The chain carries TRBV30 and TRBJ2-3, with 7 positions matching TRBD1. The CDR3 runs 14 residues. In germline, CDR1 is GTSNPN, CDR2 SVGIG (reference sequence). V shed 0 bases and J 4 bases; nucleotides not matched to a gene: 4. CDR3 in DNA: TGTGCCTGGAGTGTACTGCAGGGGGCAGATACGCAGTATTTT. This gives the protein CAWSVLQGADTQYF.

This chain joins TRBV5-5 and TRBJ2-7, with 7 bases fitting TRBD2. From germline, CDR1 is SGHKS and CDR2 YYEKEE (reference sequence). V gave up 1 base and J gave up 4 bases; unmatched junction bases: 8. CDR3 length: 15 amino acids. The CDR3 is CASSLSGGSLYEQYF. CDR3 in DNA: TGTGCCAGCAGCTTGTCCGGCGGGAGTTTGTACGAGCAGTACTTC.

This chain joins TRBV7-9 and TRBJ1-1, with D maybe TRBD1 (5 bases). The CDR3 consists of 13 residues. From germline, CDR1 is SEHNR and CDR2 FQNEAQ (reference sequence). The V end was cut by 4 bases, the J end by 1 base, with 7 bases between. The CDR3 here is CASSSGRNTEAFF. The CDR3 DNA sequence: TGTGCCAGCAGCTCAGGGAGGAACACTGAAGCTTTCTTT.

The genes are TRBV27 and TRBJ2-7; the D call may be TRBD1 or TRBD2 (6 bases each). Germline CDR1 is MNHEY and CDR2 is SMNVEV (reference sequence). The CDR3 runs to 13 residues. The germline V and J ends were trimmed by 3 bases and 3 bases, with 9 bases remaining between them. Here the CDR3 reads CASSFGGGYEQYF. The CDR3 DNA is TGTGCCAGCAGTTTTGGAGGGGGCTACGAGCAGTACTTC.